This T cell receptor (beta chain) emerged from a study of blood T cell repertoires in COVID-19. Background on the study: Italy, Spain and the United States were the sources of the convalescent and acute COVID-19 samples. Sources were T cells, B-cell-depleted T cells, or PBMCs; the material itself was cDNA or gDNA.

Sequencing used immunoSEQ multiplex PCR; TCRdb keeps in-frame clones, though not all of them. The data show approximately 300,000 clones, roughly 87% seen once. CDR1 is SGHRS and CDR2 is YFSETQ in the germline V gene. The V segment lost 4 bases and the J segment 5 bases; nucleotides outside the gene matches: 14. The CDR3 contains 18 residues. The TCR was taken from a man aged 18 to 35 with active or convalescent COVID-19. Material: peripheral blood. This chain links TRBV5-1 with TRBJ2-7, with 14 bases that match TRBD2. The CDR3 spells CASSAGLAGGLRGDEQYF. The CDR3 DNA follows: TGCGCCAGCAGCGCCGGACTAGCGGGGGGCCTTCGCGGGGACGAGCAGTACTTC.